One and the same sample provided the 32 T cell receptor beta chains below, sequenced in a study of blood T cell repertoires in COVID-19. This table comes from immunoSEQ multiplex PCR, and its TCRdb copy is limited to in-frame clones, with some not included. The sample holds approximately 100,000 clones, approximately 82% seen once. Sequencing was performed on peripheral blood. All receptors come from a man aged 70-80 years with acute or convalescent COVID-19.

J is TRBJ1-5 and V is TRBV28; D is possibly TRBD1 (6 bases). The CDR3 length is 18 residues. CDR1 MDHEN and CDR2 SYDVKM come from the germline V gene. The V gene lost 7 bases and the J gene lost 1 base, with 23 bases spanning the gap. The CDR3 loop is CASTSSGGWVSSNQPQHF. The CDR3 DNA follows: TGTGCCAGCACCTCGTCGGGGGGCTGGGTTTCGAGCAATCAGCCCCAGCATTTT.

With respect to this clone: This sample also contains other DNA sequences that code for the same CDR3. The chain combines TRBV7-2 with TRBJ2-3, with 7 nucleotides matching TRBD2. This CDR3 has 16 residues. With V trimmed by 1 base and J by 0 bases, 4 bases remained unmatched. The germline CDR1 and CDR2 sequences are SGHTA and FQGNSA. The CDR3 nucleotides read TGTGCCAGCAGCTTAGGGGCTAGCGGAAGCACAGATACGCAGTATTTT. Its protein product is CASSLGASGSTDTQYF.

The chain links TRBV19 to TRBJ2-2; 8 bases are shared with TRBD2. There are 16 residues in the CDR3. Germline V gene data show CDR1 as LNHDA and CDR2 as SQIVND (reference sequence). The V segment lost 2 bases and the J segment 1 base; nucleotides outside the gene matches: 3. The CDR3: CASSISSGRNTGELFF. In DNA, the CDR3 is TGTGCCAGTAGTATATCGAGCGGGAGGAACACCGGGGAGCTGTTTTTT.

The rearrangement joins TRBV4-3 to TRBJ2-7; TRBD2 might be the D (5 bases). Per the germline V gene, CDR1 is LGHNA and CDR2 is YSLEER. The V end was cut by 0 bases, the J end by 2 bases, with 14 bases between. This CDR3 is 16 amino acids long. DNA for the CDR3: TGCGCCAGCAGCCAAGATTTTTTGAGCGGACCCTACGAGCAGTACTTC. Translating it yields CASSQDFLSGPYEQYF.

This chain uses TRBV30 with TRBJ1-5; D not resolved. This CDR3 is built from 13 residues. CDR1 is GTSNPN, CDR2 SVGIG, per germline (reference sequence). V was cut by 1 base and J by 6 bases, with 10 bases left in between. The DNA of the CDR3 is TGTGCCTGGAGTGCGGCGGAGGGTCAGCCCCAGCATTTT. Amino acid sequence: CAWSAAEGQPQHF.

This sequence joins TRBV15 and TRBJ2-5; a possible D gene is TRBD2 (5 bases). Trimming stripped 3 bases from V and 1 base from J, with 9 bases between. CDR3 length: 14 residues. Germline V CDR1 and CDR2: LNHNV, YYDKDF (reference sequence). The CDR3 is CATSRSGGQETQYF. CDR3 nucleotides: TGTGCCACCAGCAGGAGCGGAGGCCAAGAGACCCAGTACTTC.

This chain links TRBV7-2 with TRBJ1-6; 8 positions agree with TRBD1. Trimming cost V 5 bases and J 2 bases; bases outside gene matches: 5. This CDR3 contains 16 residues. CDR1 SGHTA and CDR2 FQGNSA come from the germline V gene. CDR3 in amino acids: CASSPRQGTYNSPLHF. The CDR3 DNA follows: TGTGCCAGCAGCCCTAGACAGGGGACCTATAATTCACCCCTCCACTTT.

This clone was counted only a few times. J is TRBJ1-2 and V is TRBV12-3 or TRBV12-4; TRBD1 agrees at 8 bases. V was pared by 5 bases and J by 8 bases, with 7 bases of the junction left unmatched. The CDR3 covers 13 residues. CDR3 residues: CASSPQGAQGYTF. CDR3 nucleotide sequence: TGTGCCAGCAGTCCCCAGGGGGCTCAAGGCTACACCTTC.

This clone was seen only once. V gene TRBV28 combines with J gene TRBJ1-1; D not resolved. Germline-derived CDR1 and CDR2 are MDHEN and SYDVKM. This CDR3 has 12 residues. V shed 3 bases and J shed 3 bases, with 5 bases lying between them. CDR3 residues: CASSFQYTEAFF. The DNA for the CDR3 is TGTGCCAGCAGTTTCCAGTACACTGAAGCTTTCTTT.

This chain connects TRBV5-8 to TRBJ1-1; D is unclear. CDR3 size: 13 residues. Germline V gives CDR1 SGHTS, CDR2 YDEGEE. V was trimmed by 4 bases and J by 2 bases, leaving 9 bases between them. CDR3 DNA sequence: TGTGCCAGCAGCACGAGCGGCAACACTGAAGCTTTCTTT. It codes for CASSTSGNTEAFF.

The chain has TRBV11-2 and TRBJ2-7, with 7 bases fitting TRBD1. From germline, CDR1 is SGHAT and CDR2 FQNNGV. The trim removed 5 bases at V and 13 bases at J, leaving 20 bases unmatched. The CDR3 covers 15 residues. CDR3 coding DNA: TGTGCCAGCAGCATGGGACAGCCAGGTGACGGGGTACTATACTTC. It specifies CASSMGQPGDGVLYF.

The sample holds one count of this clone. The gene calls are TRBV6-2 or TRBV6-3 and TRBJ1-4; TRBD1 agrees at 8 bases. This CDR3 has 16 amino acids. V gave up 0 bases and J gave up 7 bases; unmatched junction bases: 7. Per germline, CDR1 MNHEY and CDR2 SVGEGT. Written as DNA, the CDR3 is TGTGCCAGCAGTTACTCCTCGACAGGGGCCGGTGAAAAACTGTTTTTT. Residues: CASSYSSTGAGEKLFF.

This clone was detected once. V usage is TRBV6-5 and J usage is TRBJ1-2; no clear D gene. Germline V lookup: CDR1 MNHEY, CDR2 SVGAGI. V was trimmed by 5 bases and J by 8 bases, leaving 12 bases between them. The CDR3 loop spans 12 amino acids. This CDR3 reads CASSTGYDGYTF. CDR3 sequence (DNA): TGTGCCAGCAGTACGGGGTATGACGGCTACACCTTC.

The chain recombines TRBV28 with TRBJ2-6; unclear D gene. Germline assignment: CDR1 MDHEN and CDR2 SYDVKM. Deletions cut 5 bases from V and 2 bases from J, with 13 bases between. The CDR3 extends over 16 amino acids. The CDR3 region is CASSTSGSPGANVLTF. CDR3 nucleotides: TGTGCCAGCAGTACCTCCGGGTCCCCTGGGGCCAACGTCCTGACTTTC.

The CDR3 DNA is TGTGCCTGGAGTAGGGGCGAGCAGTACTTC. As protein: CAWSRGEQYF. The chain combines TRBV30 with TRBJ2-7, with a tentative D call TRBD1 (5 bases). With 2 bases removed from V and 6 bases from J, the gap between germline ends came to 5 bases. Germline V gives CDR1 GTSNPN, CDR2 SVGIG (reference sequence). This CDR3 spans 10 amino acids.

The rearrangement uses TRBV6-2 or TRBV6-3 and TRBJ2-3; possible D gene TRBD1, 5 bases. CDR1 is MNHEY and CDR2 is SVGEGT in the germline V gene. This CDR3 spans 14 amino acids. Deletions cut 2 bases from V and 1 base from J, with 7 bases between. The CDR3 reads CASSYLGRTDTQYF. In DNA form, the CDR3 reads TGTGCCAGCAGTTACCTGGGGCGCACAGATACGCAGTATTTT.

This clone has only one observation. The rearrangement joins TRBV2 to TRBJ2-1, with 8 bases identical to TRBD1. Germline lookup yields CDR1 SNHLY and CDR2 FYNNEI. With V trimmed by 6 bases and J by 7 bases, 11 bases remained unmatched. This CDR3 comprises 15 residues. The DNA for the CDR3 is TGTGCCAGCAGCTCGGACAGGGTTGGGAAGAATGAGCAGTTCTTC. It encodes CASSSDRVGKNEQFF.

V is TRBV2 and J is TRBJ1-2; 8 nucleotides match TRBD1. Losses at the gene ends were 7 bases for V and 2 bases for J; bases not matched to a gene: 6. CDR1 is SNHLY, CDR2 FYNNEI, per germline. This CDR3 is 14 amino acids long. CDR3 bases: TGTGCCAGCACTCCAGGACAGGGAAACTATGGCTACACCTTC. This sequence encodes CASTPGQGNYGYTF. The full variable domain, completed using reference TRBV2 and TRBJ1-2, is EPEVTQTPSHQVTQMGQEVILRCVPISNHLYFYWYRQILGQKVEFLVSFYNNEISEKSEIFDDQFSVERPDGSNFTLKIRSTKLEDSAMYFCASTPGQGNYGYTFGSGTRLTVV.

This chain uses TRBV10-3 with TRBJ2-1; 7 nucleotides line up with TRBD2. J was trimmed by 1 base and V by 6 bases; bases with no gene match: 12. The CDR3 sequence is 17 residues long. Germline-derived CDR1 and CDR2 are ENHRY and SYGVKD. CDR3 sequence reads: CAISDPMGRGSYNEQFF. The DNA of the CDR3 is TGTGCCATCAGCGACCCAATGGGGCGGGGGTCCTACAATGAGCAGTTCTTC.

The genes are TRBV3-1 (or the pseudogene TRBV3-2) and TRBJ1-1, with 12 bases matching TRBD1. The CDR3 has 15 residues. The germline V gene has CDR1 LGHDT and CDR2 YNNKEL (reference sequence). The V gene end was trimmed by 2 bases and the J gene end by 6 bases; junction bases not matched to a gene: 4. CDR3 nucleotides: TGTGCCAGCAGCCAACTGGGACAGGGGGCGGCTGAAGCTTTCTTT. Translating gives CASSQLGQGAAEAFF.

The V call is TRBV11-2, the J call TRBJ1-4; 10 bases agree with TRBD1. CDR3 length equals 17 residues. Germline lookup yields CDR1 SGHAT and CDR2 FQNNGV. V shed 3 bases and J 7 bases; nucleotides not matched to a gene: 11. DNA for the CDR3: TGTGCCAGCAGCTTGATTGGGCGGGACAGGGGTGGTGAAAAACTGTTTTTT. As protein: CASSLIGRDRGGEKLFF.

The CDR3 nucleotides are TGTGCCAGCAGCCCTACGGACAGGTCTGAAGCTTTCTTT. Translation gives CASSPTDRSEAFF. The chain joins TRBV9 to TRBJ1-1, with 7 bases fitting TRBD1. Germline loops: CDR1 SGDLS, CDR2 YYNGEE. The CDR3 spans 13 residues. V shed 4 bases and J 6 bases; nucleotides not matched to a gene: 6.

The chain uses TRBV10-2 and TRBJ1-1, with D perhaps matching TRBD1 (6 bases). Between the trimmed V and J ends, which lost 4 bases and 5 bases, there was a span of 14 bases. Per the germline V gene, CDR1 is WSHSY and CDR2 is SAAADI. CDR3 size: 14 residues. The CDR3: CASSVQGLRTEAFF. DNA for the CDR3: TGCGCCAGCAGTGTTCAGGGGCTAAGGACTGAAGCTTTCTTT.

The V and J genes are TRBV11-1 and TRBJ2-1; no reliable D call. The CDR3 covers 13 residues. V lost 0 bases and J lost 3, with 3 bases in between. Germline CDR1 reads SGHAT; CDR2 reads FQDESV (reference sequence). The CDR3 DNA sequence: TGTGCCAGCAGCTTAGCCAGCTACAATGAGCAGTTCTTC. Its protein is CASSLASYNEQFF.

The CDR3 sequence is CASSQEVQAPFF. CDR3 in DNA: TGTGCCAGCAGCCAAGAGGTACAGGCCCCTTTCTTT. This sequence joins TRBV3-1 (or the pseudogene TRBV3-2) and TRBJ1-1, with D possibly TRBD1 on 5 matching bases. The CDR3 extends over 12 amino acids. Germline V gene lookup returns CDR1 LGHDT and CDR2 YNNKEL (reference sequence). V was shortened by 0 bases and J by 12 bases, with 11 bases between the two germline ends.

This clone was recorded a few times. V is TRBV11-2 and J is TRBJ1-6; 8 nucleotides line up with TRBD1. V trimming: 6 bases; J trimming: 6 bases; junction bases outside the gene matches: 4. The CDR3 has 14 amino acids. The germline V gene encodes CDR1 SGHAT and CDR2 FQNNGV. As DNA, the CDR3 is TGTGCCAGCAGTAGGACAGGGTTTAATTCACCCCTCCACTTT. Its translation: CASSRTGFNSPLHF. Variable domain in full (rest from reference TRBV11-2 and TRBJ1-6): EAGVAQSPRYKIIEKRQSVAFWCNPISGHATLYWYQQILGQGPKLLIQFQNNGVVDDSQLPKDRFSAERLKGVDSTLKIQPAKLEDSAVYLCASSRTGFNSPLHFGNGTRLTVT.

CDR3 bases: TGTGCCAGCAGTTACTCCAACGGGAACACTGAAGCTTTCTTT. This translates into CASSYSNGNTEAFF. The chain employs TRBV6-5 and TRBJ1-1; no reliable D call. CDR3 length: 14 amino acids. Trimming took off 0 bases at V and 1 base at J, with 6 bases between the two ends. The germline V gene has CDR1 MNHEY and CDR2 SVGAGI.

This chain's CDR3 is CASSLRQGLAGELFF. Here the CDR3 DNA reads TGTGCCAGCAGCTTAAGACAGGGGTTGGCCGGGGAGCTGTTTTTT. This sequence joins TRBV7-2 and TRBJ2-2; 8 bases align to TRBD1. V was pared by 2 bases and J by 6 bases, with 5 bases of the junction left unmatched. CDR3 size: 15 residues. Germline values: CDR1 SGHTA, CDR2 FQGNSA.

The chain links TRBV28 to TRBJ2-3; D remains unclear. This CDR3 has 15 residues. Germline loops: CDR1 MDHEN, CDR2 SYDVKM. Trimming shortened V by 6 bases and J by 0 bases, and 13 bases separated the two germline ends. The CDR3 reads CASSPNSASTDTQYF. DNA of the CDR3: TGTGCCAGCAGCCCAAATTCCGCGAGCACAGATACGCAGTATTTT.

V gene TRBV4-3 combines with J gene TRBJ2-2; 10 bases are a match to TRBD1. Per germline, CDR1 LGHNA and CDR2 YSLEER. V shed 5 bases and J 6 bases; nucleotides not matched to a gene: 9. This CDR3 has 16 residues. The CDR3 DNA follows: TGCGCCAGCAGCGTATCAGGACAGGGGGTCCCCGGGGAGCTGTTTTTT. The encoded protein is CASSVSGQGVPGELFF.

V usage is TRBV6-2 or TRBV6-3 and J usage is TRBJ1-2; D unresolved. This CDR3 region has 13 residues. V lost 3 bases, J lost 4 bases, and 9 bases lay in between. Looked up from germline, CDR1 is MNHEY and CDR2 is SVGEGT. CDR3 loop: CASSYKGAYGYTF. The CDR3 region has the DNA TGTGCCAGCAGTTATAAGGGAGCCTATGGCTACACCTTC.

The rearrangement uses TRBV19 and TRBJ1-5; 9 bases are shared with TRBD1. Germline CDR1 LNHDA, CDR2 SQIVND (reference sequence). V trimming: 5 bases; J trimming: 4 bases; junction bases outside the gene matches: 6. The CDR3 spans 15 residues. The CDR3 DNA sequence: TGTGCCAGTAGTTTGGACAGGGGAAGGAATCAGCCCCAGCATTTT. Translating gives CASSLDRGRNQPQHF. The full variable domain, in which reference TRBV19 and TRBJ1-5 provide the parts outside the CDR3, is DGGITQSPKYLFRKEGQNVTLSCEQNLNHDAMYWYRQDPGQGLRLIYYSQIVNDFQKGDIAEGYSVSREKKESFPLTVTSAQKNPTAFYLCASSLDRGRNQPQHFGDGTRLSIL.